This passage covers 17 T cell receptor beta chains from one sample sequenced in a study of lymphopenia after photon versus proton radiotherapy (dated by TCRdb to about 2019). The library came from the immunoSEQ multiplex PCR assay. Imported from immuneACCESS, the table was reduced by TCRdb to in-frame sequences with V and J called. These copies leave out some clones; in studies compared against another copy, an unresolved V gene accounts for under half, and the cause of the remainder is not known. The sample table contains 50,000 to 60,000 clones; only one count was recorded for more than 85% of them. The ten largest clones take up more than 15% of the sample. The sample here was peripheral blood, taken from a patient treated with photon-based radiotherapy. These TCRs come from a woman between 40 and 55 years old with cholangiocarcinoma.

The CDR3 loop reads CASSGGAGGSTDTQYF. CDR3 in DNA: TGTGCCAGCAGCGGCGGGGCGGGGGGGAGCACAGATACGCAGTATTTT. This rearrangement joins TRBV13 to TRBJ2-3, with TRBD2 identical over 9 bases. This CDR3 has 16 amino acids. Germline V gene lookup returns CDR1 PRHDT and CDR2 FYEKMQ (reference sequence). V was pared by 5 bases and J by 0 bases, with 6 bases of the junction left unmatched.

This clone was counted a single time. The chain uses TRBV7-9 and TRBJ1-2; 9 bases map to TRBD1. This CDR3 spans 15 amino acids. The germline V gene encodes CDR1 SEHNR and CDR2 FQNEAQ (reference sequence). V gave up 5 bases and J gave up 6 bases; unmatched junction bases: 10. Here the CDR3 reads CASSAQRDRENGYTF. DNA for the CDR3: TGTGCCAGCAGCGCACAACGGGACAGGGAGAATGGCTACACCTTC.

The chain is built from TRBV19 and TRBJ2-7; 7 positions agree with TRBD2. Germline CDR1 LNHDA, CDR2 SQIVND (reference sequence). The CDR3 is made up of 16 amino acids. The V and J ends lost 5 bases and 0 bases, in that order; junction bases with no gene match: 10. CDR3 sequence: CASSLHGGVGSYEQYF. As DNA, the CDR3 is TGTGCCAGTAGTCTTCATGGGGGGGTGGGCTCCTACGAGCAGTACTTC.

The chain is built from TRBV27 and TRBJ2-3; 12 nucleotides agree with TRBD2. CDR1 MNHEY and CDR2 SMNVEV come from the germline V gene (reference sequence). V lost 5 bases and J lost 14; bases outside the gene matches: 8. The CDR3 length is 13 residues. CDR3 region: CASSRSSGGAGYF. As DNA, the CDR3 is TGTGCCAGCAGTAGATCTAGCGGGGGGGCCGGGTATTTT.

About this clone: One end of the junction fails to match germline, which may point to a read error. The gene calls are TRBV7-7 and TRBJ2-1; D not certain. This CDR3 contains 13 residues. Germline CDR1 is SSHAT and CDR2 is FNYEAQ (reference sequence). The CDR3 here is CASSLFQSGEQFF. The CDR3 coding sequence is TGTGCTAGCAGCTTATTCCAGTCGGGTGAGCAGTTCTTC.

The chain uses TRBV7-9 and TRBJ2-7; D gene ambiguous. Trimming took off 3 bases at V and 4 bases at J, with 4 bases between the two ends. This CDR3 region has 11 residues. Germline-derived CDR1 and CDR2 are SEHNR and FQNEAQ (reference sequence). The CDR3 DNA reads as TGTGCCAGCAGCTTCCAGTACGAGCAGTACTTC. It specifies CASSFQYEQYF.

This chain joins TRBV19 and TRBJ1-6, with D possibly matching TRBD1 (6 bases). CDR3 length: 14 amino acids. Germline CDR1 LNHDA, CDR2 SQIVND (reference sequence). Trimming removed 3 bases at V and 10 bases at J, with 13 bases between. CDR3 amino acids: CASSIPTGTSPLHF. CDR3 DNA sequence: TGTGCCAGTAGTATCCCGACAGGCACATCACCCCTCCACTTT.

The chain joins TRBV4-1 to TRBJ1-2; D not resolved. With 0 bases removed from V and 7 bases from J, the gap between germline ends came to 15 bases. CDR1 is MGHRA and CDR2 is YSYEKL in the germline V gene. The CDR3 loop spans 15 amino acids. CDR3 amino acids: CASSQDLMALAGYTF. Here the CDR3 DNA reads TGCGCCAGCAGCCAAGATCTCATGGCGTTGGCTGGCTACACCTTC.

This sequence joins TRBV7-2 and TRBJ2-1, with D possibly matching TRBD2 (5 bases). Trimming stripped 4 bases from V and 2 bases from J, with 18 bases between. The CDR3 is 17 residues long. In germline, CDR1 is SGHTA, CDR2 FQGNSA. The CDR3 sequence: CASSSSDNLGTYNEQFF. The CDR3 DNA follows: TGTGCCAGCAGCTCCTCCGACAACCTCGGGACCTACAATGAGCAGTTCTTC. The variable domain in full, with the rest retrieved from reference TRBV7-2 and TRBJ2-1, is GAGVSQSPSNKVTEKGKDVELRCDPISGHTALYWYRQSLGQGLEFLIYFQGNSAPDKSGLPSDRFSAERTGGSVSTLTIQRTQQEDSAVYLCASSSSDNLGTYNEQFFGPGTRLTVL.

This clone was recorded only once. This chain uses TRBV27 with TRBJ2-1; D possibly corresponds to TRBD2 (5 bases). Germline CDR1 MNHEY, CDR2 SMNVEV (reference sequence). The CDR3 is 17 amino acids. The V and J ends lost 8 bases and 0 bases respectively, with 20 bases between them. The CDR3 reads CASRSPGRTSSYNEQFF. The CDR3 bases are TGTGCCAGCCGATCCCCTGGGAGAACAAGCTCCTACAATGAGCAGTTCTTC.

V gene TRBV27 combines with J gene TRBJ2-2; D unresolved. CDR1 is MNHEY and CDR2 is SMNVEV in the germline V gene (reference sequence). The CDR3 length is 16 residues. Trimming removed 1 base at V and 4 bases at J, with 13 bases between. The DNA for the CDR3 is TGTGCCAGCAGTTTATATACATCTCTGTCCACCGGGGAGCTGTTTTTT. It codes for CASSLYTSLSTGELFF.

A few counts support this clone. The chain combines TRBV7-9 with TRBJ1-3, with D uncertain. Germline loops: CDR1 SEHNR, CDR2 FQNEAQ (reference sequence). The CDR3 length is 15 residues. Between the trimmed V and J ends, which lost 5 bases and 2 bases, there was a span of 13 bases. The CDR3 protein is CASSQTRSPGNTIYF. The CDR3 coding sequence is TGTGCCAGCAGCCAGACACGATCGCCTGGAAACACCATATATTTT.

The chain uses TRBV5-4 and TRBJ2-1, with 10 bases that match TRBD1. CDR1 SGHNT and CDR2 YYREEE come from the germline V gene (reference sequence). V shed 0 bases, J shed 1 base, and the junction held 1 base outside the gene matches. The CDR3 length is 16 residues. The CDR3 here is CASSLGGQGSYNEQFF. The CDR3 region has the DNA TGTGCCAGCAGCTTGGGGGGACAGGGGTCCTACAATGAGCAGTTCTTC.

V usage is TRBV4-1 and J usage is TRBJ1-5; 9 nucleotides line up with TRBD1. CDR3 size: 14 residues. CDR1 is MGHRA and CDR2 is YSYEKL in the germline V gene. V shed 3 bases and J 4 bases; nucleotides not matched to a gene: 1. The DNA of the CDR3 is TGCGCCAGCAGCCAGGGACAGGGAAATCAGCCCCAGCATTTT. Translated: CASSQGQGNQPQHF.

The gene calls are TRBV19 and TRBJ1-5, with a weak D call TRBD1 (6 bases). Germline V lookup: CDR1 LNHDA, CDR2 SQIVND (reference sequence). Deletions cut 0 bases from V and 6 bases from J, with 24 bases between. The CDR3 is 19 amino acids. Here the CDR3 DNA reads TGTGCCAGTAGTATAGATCTATTTTCGACAGGCGGCGGTGTTCAGCCCCAGCATTTT. It specifies CASSIDLFSTGGGVQPQHF.

This chain connects TRBV7-9 to TRBJ1-1, with unresolved D. CDR1 and CDR2 (germline): SEHNR, FQNEAQ (reference sequence). Trimming removed 2 bases at V and 0 bases at J, with 22 bases between. The CDR3 has 19 amino acids. CDR3 protein: CASSLNPTLAGGMNTEAFF. CDR3 bases: TGTGCCAGCAGCTTAAATCCTACCCTGGCAGGTGGCATGAACACTGAAGCTTTCTTT.

The chain employs TRBV6-5 and TRBJ2-7, with 7 bases fitting TRBD1. With V trimmed by 0 bases and J by 3 bases, 2 bases remained unmatched. Germline V CDR1 and CDR2: MNHEY, SVGAGI. The CDR3 length is 14 residues. The CDR3 loop is CASSYSGQRYEQYF. DNA for the CDR3: TGTGCCAGCAGTTACTCGGGACAGCGCTACGAGCAGTACTTC.